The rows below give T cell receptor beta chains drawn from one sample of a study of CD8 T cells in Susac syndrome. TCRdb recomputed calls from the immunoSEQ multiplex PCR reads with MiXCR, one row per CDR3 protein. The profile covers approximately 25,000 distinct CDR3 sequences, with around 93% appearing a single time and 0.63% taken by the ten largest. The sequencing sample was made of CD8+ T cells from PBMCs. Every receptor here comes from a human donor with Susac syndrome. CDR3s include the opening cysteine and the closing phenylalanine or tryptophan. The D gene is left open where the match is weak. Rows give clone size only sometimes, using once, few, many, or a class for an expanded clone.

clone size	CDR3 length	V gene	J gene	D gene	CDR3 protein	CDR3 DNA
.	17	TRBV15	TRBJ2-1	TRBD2	CATSRDLPSGGLDEQFF	TGTGCCACCAGCAGAGATCTACCGAGCGGGGGGTTAGATGAGCAGTTCTTC
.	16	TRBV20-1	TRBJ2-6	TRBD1	CSARGGTGTGANVLTF	TGCAGTGCTAGAGGCGGGACAGGGACCGGGGCCAACGTCCTGACTTTC
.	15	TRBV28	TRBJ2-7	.	CASRAGQTTAYEQYF	TGTGCCAGCAGGGCCGGACAAACAACAGCCTACGAGCAGTACTTC
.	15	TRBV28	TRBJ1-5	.	CASSLKQGASQPQHF	TGTGCCAGCAGTTTAAAACAGGGTGCAAGTCAGCCCCAGCATTTT
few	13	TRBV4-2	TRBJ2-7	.	CASRGPPTTEQYF	TGTGCTAGCAGGGGCCCGCCTACGACAGAGCAGTACTTC
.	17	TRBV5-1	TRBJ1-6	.	CASSLTAPDGDGSPLHF	TGCGCCAGCAGCTTGACGGCTCCCGACGGTGACGGTTCACCCCTCCACTTT
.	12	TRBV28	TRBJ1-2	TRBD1	CASSTGTAAHTF	TGTGCCAGCAGCACCGGGACAGCTGCTCACACCTTC
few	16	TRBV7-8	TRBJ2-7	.	CASSLPLGQLIHEQYF	TGTGCCAGCAGCTTACCCTTGGGACAATTAATCCACGAGCAGTACTTC
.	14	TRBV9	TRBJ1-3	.	CASSVIDSGNTIYF	TGTGCCAGCAGCGTAATCGACTCTGGAAACACCATATATTTT
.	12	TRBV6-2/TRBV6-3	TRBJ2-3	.	CASSLLEDTQYF	TGTGCCAGCAGTTTACTAGAAGATACGCAGTATTTT
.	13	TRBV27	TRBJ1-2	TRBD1	CASSLGDSYGYTF	TGTGCCAGCAGTTTAGGGGACAGCTATGGCTACACCTTC
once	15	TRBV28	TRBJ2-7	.	CASSLLGGDLYEQYF	TGTGCCAGCAGTTTATTAGGGGGGGATCTATACGAGCAGTACTTC
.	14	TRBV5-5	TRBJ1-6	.	CASSLDGVPQPLHF	TGTGCCAGCAGCTTGGATGGGGTACCTCAACCCCTCCACTTT
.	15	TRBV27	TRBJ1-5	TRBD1	CASSFGQGGGQPQHF	TGTGCCAGCAGTTTCGGACAGGGCGGGGGTCAGCCCCAGCATTTT
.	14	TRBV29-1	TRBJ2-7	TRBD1	CSVVWGQGPYEQYF	TGCAGCGTTGTCTGGGGACAGGGGCCCTACGAGCAGTACTTC
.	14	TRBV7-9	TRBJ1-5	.	CASSPADSNQPQHF	TGTGCCAGCAGCCCGGCAGATAGCAATCAGCCCCAGCATTTT
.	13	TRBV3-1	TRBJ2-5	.	CASSQFTWGTQYF	TGTGCCAGCAGCCAATTCACCTGGGGGACCCAGTACTTC
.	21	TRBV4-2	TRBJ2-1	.	CASSQDSRRTYVANSYNEQFF	TGTGCCAGCAGCCAAGATTCTCGGAGGACCTACGTGGCAAACTCCTACAATGAGCAGTTCTTC
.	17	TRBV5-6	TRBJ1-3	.	CASSSQEGRRARNTIYF	TGTGCCAGCAGCTCTCAGGAGGGGAGGAGAGCCCGAAACACCATATATTTT
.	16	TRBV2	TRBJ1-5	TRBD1	CASTTFGTGDNQPQHF	TGTGCCAGCACCACATTTGGGACAGGGGATAATCAGCCCCAGCATTTT
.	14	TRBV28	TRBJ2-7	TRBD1	CASTLTGGGNEQYF	TGTGCCAGCACCCTAACAGGGGGCGGGAACGAGCAGTACTTC
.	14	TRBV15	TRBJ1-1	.	CATSSGRENTEAFF	TGTGCCACCAGCAGCGGTAGGGAGAACACTGAAGCTTTCTTT
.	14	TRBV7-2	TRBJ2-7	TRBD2	CASSPSGEAYEQYF	TGTGCCAGCAGCCCGAGCGGGGAGGCCTACGAGCAGTACTTC
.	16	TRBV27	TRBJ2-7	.	CASSLSGAMGSYEQYF	TGTGCCAGCAGTTTATCCGGAGCGATGGGTTCCTACGAGCAGTACTTC
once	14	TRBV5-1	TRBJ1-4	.	CASSSGTWGEKLFF	TGCGCCAGCAGCTCAGGGACTTGGGGCGAAAAACTGTTTTTT
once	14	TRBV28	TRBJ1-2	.	CASSFPNGNYGYTF	TGTGCCAGCAGTTTTCCAAACGGCAACTATGGCTACACCTTC
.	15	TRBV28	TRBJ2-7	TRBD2	CASSDRLAGGYEQYF	TGTGCCAGCAGTGACAGACTAGCCGGGGGTTACGAGCAGTACTTC
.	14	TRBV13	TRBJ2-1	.	CASSLVSSYNEQFF	TGTGCCAGCAGCTTAGTCAGCTCCTACAATGAGCAGTTCTTC